The T cell receptor (beta chain) under discussion was sequenced for a study of cytomegalovirus exposure and HLA in healthy donors. A remark on this clone: Its antigen is as yet unknown.

The PCR used 60 Vbeta and 13 Jbeta primers. Measured with immunoSEQ multiplex PCR; TCRdb has only the in-frame clones, and not every one. The data show roughly 170,000 clones, with about four fifths seen just once and around 0.93% held by the top ten. V lost 7 bases, J lost 4 bases, and 14 bases lay in between. This CDR3 has 14 amino acids. The V gene's germline CDR1 is SNHLY and CDR2 FYNNEI. Study-level results: The authors later found TCR association rates varying by HLA locus, with DRB1 most and HLA-C fewest.

This chain links TRBV2 with TRBJ2-1; D ambiguous. The sequenced material came from PBMCs. The receptor's source is a man in his thirties or forties in good health and CMV-seronegative. CDR3 region: CASTPVLSYNEQFF. The CDR3 nucleotides read TGTGCCAGCACCCCGGTTTTGTCGTACAATGAGCAGTTCTTC.